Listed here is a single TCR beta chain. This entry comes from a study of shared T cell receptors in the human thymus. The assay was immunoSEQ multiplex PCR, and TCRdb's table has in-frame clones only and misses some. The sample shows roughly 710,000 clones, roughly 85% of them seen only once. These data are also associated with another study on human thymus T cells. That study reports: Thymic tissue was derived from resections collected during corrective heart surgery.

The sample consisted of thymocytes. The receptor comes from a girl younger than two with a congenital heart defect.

The CDR3 DNA reads as TGTGCCAGCAGCTTAGCCGGCAGGGGGCGTGAAGCTTTCTTT. Encoded protein: CASSLAGRGREAFF. The chain recombines TRBV7-9 with TRBJ1-1, with 8 bases lining up with TRBD1. With V trimmed by 0 bases and J by 7 bases, 4 bases remained unmatched. Germline V lookup: CDR1 SEHNR, CDR2 FQNEAQ (reference sequence). The CDR3 spans 14 residues.